A single sample is the source of the 18 T cell receptor beta chains below, sequenced in a study of T cell repertoires in cytomegalovirus infection. One entry per CDR3 protein results from TCRdb running MiXCR on the reads. The repertoire holds more than 400,000 distinct CDR3 sequences, with 26% as singletons. The sample consisted of PBMCs. All receptors come from a human donor in good health (CMV status not recorded). Some clones in this sample may be carry-over from other donors' samples.

The chain joins TRBV7-9 to TRBJ2-7, with 7 bases fitting TRBD1. The CDR3 covers 14 residues. Looked up from germline, CDR1 is SEHNR and CDR2 is FQNEAQ (reference sequence). Trimming cost V 2 bases and J 3 bases; bases outside gene matches: 4. CDR3 nucleotides: TGTGCCAGCAGCTTATGGACAGGAGACTACGAGCAGTACTTC. It specifies CASSLWTGDYEQYF.

The rearrangement uses TRBV28 and TRBJ2-5; tentatively, D is TRBD1 or TRBD2 (5 bases each). Trimming stripped 5 bases from V and 2 bases from J, with 18 bases between. Per germline, CDR1 MDHEN and CDR2 SYDVKM. There are 16 residues in the CDR3. The CDR3 DNA reads as TGTGCCAGCAGTCCGCTCCTTTGGGGGAAACAAGAGACCCAGTACTTC. It is translated as CASSPLLWGKQETQYF.

This clonotype has a handful of counts. The CDR3 nucleotides read TGTGCCAGCAGCTTTTCCTCCGGGACCTCCTCCTACAATGAGCAGTTCTTC. Translation gives CASSFSSGTSSYNEQFF. The chain combines TRBV7-8 with TRBJ2-1; tentatively, D is TRBD1 or TRBD2 (5 bases each). Trimming took off 3 bases at V and 0 bases at J, with 15 bases between the two ends. The germline CDR1 and CDR2 sequences are SGHVS and FQNEAQ. The CDR3 has 17 amino acids.

J is TRBJ2-1 and V is TRBV15; 13 nucleotides match TRBD2. V lost 4 bases to trimming and J lost 9 bases; unmatched junction nucleotides: 6. Germline-derived CDR1 and CDR2 are LNHNV and YYDKDF (reference sequence). The CDR3 loop spans 15 amino acids. The CDR3 is CATSTEGLAGSEQFF. The DNA for the CDR3 is TGTGCCACCAGCACTGAGGGACTAGCGGGAAGTGAGCAGTTCTTC.

The chain combines TRBV7-9 with TRBJ2-1; a weak D match, TRBD2 (5 bases). The CDR3 is made up of 16 amino acids. CDR1 and CDR2 (germline): SEHNR, FQNEAQ (reference sequence). Deletions cut 5 bases from V and 2 bases from J, with 16 bases between. The chain's CDR3 is CASSRVERATYNEQFF. In nucleotides, the CDR3 is TGTGCCAGCAGCCGGGTCGAGAGGGCCACCTACAATGAGCAGTTCTTC.

The chain couples TRBV30 to TRBJ2-7, with D tentatively TRBD2 (5 bases). The CDR3 is 15 residues long. Trimming left V 0 bases short and J 5 bases short, with 17 bases between. CDR1 is GTSNPN, CDR2 SVGIG, per germline (reference sequence). The DNA for the CDR3 is TGTGCCTGGAGTGTACGGGGTTCGTGGGTTAACGAGCAGTACTTC. It specifies CAWSVRGSWVNEQYF.

This clonotype was found many times. This chain links TRBV7-2 with TRBJ2-2; 9 bases map to TRBD2. The V and J ends lost 5 bases and 6 bases, in that order; junction bases with no gene match: 4. The CDR3 consists of 14 residues. Germline CDR1 is SGHTA and CDR2 is FQGNSA. In DNA, the CDR3 is TGTGCCAGCAGCCCCAGCGGGAGGCCCGGGGAGCTGTTTTTT. Translating it yields CASSPSGRPGELFF.

The CDR3 spells CASSRTGASYNEQFF. CDR3 coding DNA: TGTGCCAGCAGCCGGACAGGGGCCTCCTACAATGAGCAGTTCTTC. The rearrangement uses TRBV7-2 and TRBJ2-1; 9 positions agree with TRBD1. Trimming removed 5 bases from V and 0 bases from J; junction bases left unmatched: 2. This CDR3 has 15 residues. CDR1 and CDR2 from the germline V gene are SGHTA and FQGNSA.

The chain recombines TRBV5-4 with TRBJ2-1; TRBD2 matches at 7 bases. CDR1 and CDR2 from the germline V gene are SGHNT and YYREEE (reference sequence). V shed 0 bases, J shed 0 bases, and the junction held 6 bases outside the gene matches. This CDR3 has 17 residues. CDR3 sequence: CASSLASAGSSYNEQFF. CDR3 in DNA: TGTGCCAGCAGCTTGGCGTCAGCGGGGAGCTCCTACAATGAGCAGTTCTTC.

This clonotype appeared a few times. J is TRBJ1-5 and V is TRBV6-1, with 9 bases aligning to TRBD1. The length of the CDR3 is 16 residues. Germline V gene lookup returns CDR1 MNHNS and CDR2 SASEGT. V gave up 2 bases and J gave up 2 bases; unmatched junction bases: 4. CDR3 region: CASSEYGTGRNQPQHF. The CDR3 DNA reads TGTGCCAGCAGTGAATACGGGACAGGGCGCAATCAGCCCCAGCATTTT.

The V and J genes are TRBV19 and TRBJ2-1; 7 positions match TRBD2. This CDR3 is built from 16 residues. Looked up from germline, CDR1 is LNHDA and CDR2 is SQIVND (reference sequence). Trimming removed 3 bases from V and 6 bases from J; junction bases left unmatched: 11. The CDR3 loop is CASSIAGSGIPNEQFF. CDR3 bases: TGTGCCAGTAGTATCGCCGGCAGCGGGATTCCCAATGAGCAGTTCTTC.

The rearrangement joins TRBV7-2 to TRBJ2-1; 11 nucleotides align to TRBD2. The CDR3 runs to 18 residues. The germline V gene encodes CDR1 SGHTA and CDR2 FQGNSA. J lost 2 bases, V lost 3 bases, and 9 bases had no gene match. CDR3 sequence reads: CASSFLTSGNPAYNEQFF. The CDR3 nucleotides are TGTGCCAGCAGCTTCTTGACTAGCGGGAATCCCGCCTACAATGAGCAGTTCTTC.

The chain carries TRBV6-1 and TRBJ2-3, with 9 bases that match TRBD2. The junction had 17 bases not matched to a gene; V was cut back by 4 bases and J by 6 bases. Per germline, CDR1 MNHNS and CDR2 SASEGT. The CDR3 loop spans 18 amino acids. CDR3 residues: CASSGPGVASGASDTQYF. CDR3 sequence (DNA): TGTGCCAGCAGTGGACCGGGGGTAGCTAGCGGGGCGTCGGATACGCAGTATTTT.

This clonotype has only a few counts. This sequence joins TRBV14 and TRBJ1-1; D perhaps matches TRBD1 (6 bases). This CDR3 is built from 16 residues. The germline V and J ends were trimmed by 0 bases and 6 bases, with 17 bases remaining between them. Germline V gene data show CDR1 as SGHDN and CDR2 as FVKESK. CDR3 loop: CASSQDGRGARAEAFF. The CDR3 DNA reads as TGTGCCAGCAGCCAAGATGGTCGGGGGGCGAGGGCTGAAGCTTTCTTT.

This clonotype turned up a few times. The chain uses TRBV6-6 and TRBJ2-7; TRBD1 matches at 11 bases. The CDR3 contains 16 residues. Unmatched junction bases numbered 14, after V lost 4 bases and J lost 9 bases. Germline V CDR1 and CDR2: MNHNY, SVGAGI (reference sequence). The CDR3 region has the DNA TGTGCCAGCAGTTTCCATCCGGGACAGGGGGTAGCGGGGCAGTACGTC. It encodes CASSFHPGQGVAGQYV.

The chain couples TRBV25-1 to TRBJ2-2, with TRBD1 as a possible D gene (6 bases). V was shortened by 1 base and J by 2 bases, with 8 bases between the two germline ends. The germline V gene has CDR1 MGHDK and CDR2 SYGVNS. The CDR3 runs to 15 residues. CDR3 region: CASSEWTENTGELFF. CDR3 coding DNA: TGTGCCAGCAGTGAATGGACAGAAAACACCGGGGAGCTGTTTTTT.

The chain carries TRBV5-1 and TRBJ2-5; D is ambiguous. The CDR3 is made up of 13 amino acids. Trimming took 6 bases from V and 4 from J, leaving 13 bases between them. CDR1 is SGHRS, CDR2 YFSETQ, per germline. The CDR3: CASTNHLGETQYF. Here the CDR3 DNA reads TGCGCCAGCACCAACCACCTCGGAGAGACCCAGTACTTC.

A few counts support this clonotype. CDR3 sequence (DNA): TGTGCCAGCAGCTTAGGAGGGGGGCGGACTGAAGCTTTCTTT. It translates to CASSLGGGRTEAFF. V gene TRBV7-2 combines with J gene TRBJ1-1, with D possibly being TRBD1 (6 bases). The V end lost 1 base, the J end lost 5 bases, and 11 bases lay between the germline ends. This CDR3 region has 14 residues. CDR1 and CDR2 (germline): SGHTA, FQGNSA.